This T cell receptor beta chain came from a study of blood T cell repertoires in COVID-19. Study as a whole: From the United States, Italy and Spain came samples of acute and convalescent COVID-19. Sample material is recorded as cDNA or gDNA derived from T cells, B-cell-depleted T cells, or PBMCs.

The CDR3 is made up of 16 amino acids. The V and J ends lost 1 base and 1 base, in that order; junction bases with no gene match: 4. CDR1 and CDR2 (germline): SGHDN, FVKESK. Original handling: Amplification with reference gene primers provided the estimates of nucleated cell counts. Some clones are missing from TCRdb's copy, which holds only in-frame ones; the method was immunoSEQ multiplex PCR. The DNA gave D and trimming, while V, J and clone size come from that table. The repertoire holds roughly 200,000 clones, around 81% seen once, with around 4.4% in the top ten. The source of this sequence is a man aged 50-60 years with active or convalescent COVID-19. The V and J genes are TRBV14 and TRBJ1-2, with 9 bases identical to TRBD1. Source material: peripheral blood. The CDR3 protein is CASSQGATGGNYGYTF. The DNA for the CDR3 is TGTGCCAGCAGCCAAGGTGCGACAGGGGGTAACTATGGCTACACCTTC.